These 5 T cell receptor beta chains were all obtained from the same sample, sequenced in a study of identical twins. TCRdb re-derived calls from the 5' RACE reads in MiXCR, one entry per CDR3 protein. The table lists under 1 million distinct CDR3 sequences, approximately 13% of them singletons. The data were also submitted as part of a second study, on yellow fever vaccine responses in identical twins.

Material: PBMCs. The receptors were gathered from a young woman in good health.

The chain has TRBV10-3 and TRBJ2-5, with unresolved D. The CDR3 length is 14 residues. The V and J ends lost 2 bases and 4 bases respectively, with 11 bases between them. The germline gives CDR1 ENHRY, CDR2 SYGVKD. The CDR3 bases are TGTGCCATCAGTGAGGGAGAGTGGCGAGAGACCCAGTACTTC. This codes for CAISEGEWRETQYF.

This clonotype was recorded a few times. This chain joins TRBV12-3 or TRBV12-4 and TRBJ1-1, with D possibly TRBD1 on 6 matching bases. The CDR3 loop spans 15 amino acids. V shed 7 bases and J shed 4 bases, with 19 bases lying between them. This chain's CDR3 is CASNTLGGSATEAFF. The DNA for the CDR3 is TGTGCCAGCAACACACTGGGGGGCTCAGCCACTGAAGCTTTCTTT.

This clonotype was counted only a few times. V gene TRBV3-1 combines with J gene TRBJ2-2; 7 nucleotides align to TRBD1. CDR3 length: 19 amino acids. V shed 5 bases and J 3 bases; nucleotides not matched to a gene: 18. Germline CDR1 is LGHDT and CDR2 is YNNKEL (reference sequence). CDR3: CASSEVPYDRVRDTGELFF. The CDR3 DNA is TGTGCCAGCAGCGAGGTCCCCTACGACAGGGTTCGGGACACCGGGGAGCTGTTTTTT.

The table lists this clonotype with a few counts. V is TRBV5-1 and J is TRBJ2-2, with D tentatively TRBD1 (5 bases). The germline V gene encodes CDR1 SGHRS and CDR2 YFSETQ. The CDR3 sequence is 16 residues long. V gave up 4 bases and J gave up 5 bases, with 18 bases separating them. The CDR3 is CASSLNPLGDTGELFF. Here the CDR3 DNA reads TGCGCCAGCAGCCTAAACCCCCTAGGGGATACCGGGGAGCTGTTTTTT.

The chain joins TRBV15 to TRBJ2-6; D is undetermined. Between the trimmed V and J ends, which lost 3 bases and 1 base, there was a span of 7 bases. This CDR3 is built from 15 residues. Germline assignment: CDR1 LNHNV and CDR2 YYDKDF (reference sequence). The DNA of the CDR3 is TGTGCCACCAGCAGGACACCTTCTGGGGCCAACGTCCTGACTTTC. Translating gives CATSRTPSGANVLTF.